Shown below are 27 T cell receptor beta chains from a single sample sequenced in a study of glioma-infiltrating T cells. Using RNA template, CDR3s of TCR alpha and beta were amplified with iRepertoire arm-PCR. One entry per CDR3 protein results from TCRdb running MiXCR on the multiplex PCR reads. The sample carries about 22,000 distinct CDR3 sequences, about 26% recorded once. Sequencing was done on a sample of glioma tissue, nonneoplastic brain tissue, or PBMCs (not recorded which). These receptors all come from a human donor with low-grade glioma or glioblastoma, undergoing nonglioma brain surgery, or in good health (not recorded which).

In its sample, this clonotype was seen a few times. The V and J genes are TRBV19 and TRBJ2-1; no definite D call. V lost 7 bases and J 4 bases, leaving 8 bases between the germline ends. CDR3 length: 12 residues. Germline V gene data show CDR1 as LNHDA and CDR2 as SQIVND (reference sequence). The CDR3, as DNA: TGTGCCAGTAAAAAGGATTACAATGAGCAGTTCTTC. Its translation is CASKKDYNEQFF.

Ten or more counts support this clonotype. This CDR3 is CASSYAASTTHNEQFF. In DNA, the CDR3 is TGTGCCAGCAGTTACGCCGCGTCAACGACCCACAATGAGCAGTTCTTC. The chain joins TRBV6-6 to TRBJ2-1; D is uncertain. There are 16 residues in the CDR3. V lost 2 bases and J 5 bases, leaving 16 bases between the germline ends. Germline V gene data show CDR1 as MNHNY and CDR2 as SVGAGI (reference sequence).

On this clonotype itself: At one end, the junction sequence differs from germline, possibly due to a read error. The chain uses TRBV6-1 and TRBJ1-2; D gene ambiguous. Germline-derived CDR1 and CDR2 are MNHNS and SASEGT. CDR3 length equals 13 residues. CDR3 bases: TGTGCCAGCGGTGACCACGGGGTCTATGGCTACACCTTC. Protein: CASGDHGVYGYTF.

This clonotype was counted ten times or more. The V and J genes are TRBV2 and TRBJ2-7, with D hard to call. Germline loops: CDR1 SNHLY, CDR2 FYNNEI. CDR3 length equals 13 residues. V was trimmed by 3 bases and J by 2 bases, leaving 8 bases between them. The CDR3 region is CASSDPATYEQYF. The CDR3 DNA is TGTGCCAGCAGTGATCCAGCAACCTACGAGCAGTACTTC.

The table lists this clonotype with a few counts. V gene TRBV14 combines with J gene TRBJ2-5, with TRBD2 identical over 9 bases. CDR3 size: 17 residues. Germline CDR1 SGHDN, CDR2 FVKESK. J was trimmed by 2 bases and V by 1 base; bases with no gene match: 8. CDR3 protein: CASSQGKLAGLQETQYF. The CDR3 DNA reads as TGTGCCAGCAGCCAAGGAAAGCTAGCGGGGTTACAAGAGACCCAGTACTTC.

This clonotype is a singleton in its sample. The CDR3 loop is CASSSVGNQPQHF. In nucleotides, the CDR3 is TGTGCCAGTTCCTCAGTGGGCAATCAGCCCCAGCATTTT. The chain carries TRBV19 and TRBJ1-5; no definite D call. Germline V gives CDR1 LNHDA, CDR2 SQIVND (reference sequence). This CDR3 is built from 13 residues. Trimming pared 8 bases from V and 2 bases from J, leaving 10 bases between.

This clonotype was counted at least ten times. The J gene is TRBJ2-3, the V gene TRBV7-2; TRBD1 matches at 7 bases. This CDR3 has 12 amino acids. After removal of 5 bases from V and 10 bases from J, the junction contained 6 bases not matched to a gene. Germline V gene data show CDR1 as SGHTA and CDR2 as FQGNSA. The CDR3 nucleotides read TGTGCCAGCAGCCTGTACAGGGGTTCGCAGTATTTT. This gives the protein CASSLYRGSQYF.

A word on this clonotype: Compared with germline, one end of the junction differs, possibly owing to a read error. The CDR3 coding sequence is TGTGCCGGCAGCAGGATCCGGGACTCATCTTCGGCTTTCTTT. Translated, it gives CAGSRIRDSSSAFF. The V call is TRBV5-5, the J call TRBJ1-1; D may be TRBD1 (5 bases). Per the germline V gene, CDR1 is SGHKS and CDR2 is YYEKEE (reference sequence). This CDR3 region has 14 residues.

This clonotype was detected ten times or more. The gene calls are TRBV7-2 and TRBJ2-3; TRBD1 might be the D (6 bases). CDR3 size: 16 residues. Germline values: CDR1 SGHTA, CDR2 FQGNSA. Trimming removed 5 bases at V and 1 base at J, with 16 bases between. CDR3 sequence (DNA): TGTGCCAGCAGCCCCAGGGGCAGGCGGGGCACAGATACGCAGTATTTT. This gives the protein CASSPRGRRGTDTQYF.

This clonotype was observed at least ten times. The chain is built from TRBV4-1 and TRBJ1-2; D gene uncertain. Trimming took off 2 bases at V and 3 bases at J, with 7 bases between the two ends. Germline V lookup: CDR1 MGHRA, CDR2 YSYEKL. This CDR3 spans 13 amino acids. The CDR3 DNA follows: TGCGCCAGCAGCCAAAAACCCGACTATGGCTACACCTTC. This gives the protein CASSQKPDYGYTF.

The chain has TRBV7-9 and TRBJ2-7, with TRBD2 matching 10 bases. The CDR3 is 13 amino acids. V shed 6 bases, J shed 3 bases, and the junction held 2 bases outside the gene matches. The germline gives CDR1 SEHNR, CDR2 FQNEAQ (reference sequence). The DNA of the CDR3 is TGTGCCAGCAGTATAGCGGGGGGCTACGAGCAGTACTTC. Encoded protein: CASSIAGGYEQYF.

This chain joins TRBV20-1 and TRBJ2-7, with TRBD1 matching 8 bases. CDR3 length: 13 amino acids. Germline CDR1 reads DFQATT; CDR2 reads SNEGSKA (reference sequence). The junction had 8 bases not matched to a gene; V was cut back by 3 bases and J by 7 bases. The CDR3 is CSASLDRAREQYF. The CDR3 bases are TGCAGTGCTAGTCTGGACAGGGCCCGTGAGCAGTACTTC.

This clonotype was found a few times. This rearrangement joins TRBV12-3 or TRBV12-4 to TRBJ2-3, with no clear D. V lost 8 bases, J lost 2 bases, and 11 bases lay in between. The CDR3 covers 13 residues. CDR3 sequence: CASLYQNTDTQYF. CDR3 nucleotide sequence: TGTGCCAGCTTATATCAAAACACAGATACGCAGTATTTT.

The genes are TRBV4-1 and TRBJ2-2; 9 nucleotides line up with TRBD1. After removal of 0 bases from V and 9 bases from J, the junction contained 5 bases not matched to a gene. Germline values: CDR1 MGHRA, CDR2 YSYEKL. The CDR3 spans 15 residues. This chain's CDR3 is CASSQEGQGSRELFF. The DNA for the CDR3 is TGCGCCAGCAGCCAAGAGGGACAGGGTTCAAGGGAGCTGTTTTTT.

Comments on this clonotype: Just one base apart from a much larger clone, this may be a read error. The rearrangement links TRBV11-2 to TRBJ2-5, with TRBD1 matching over 7 bases. Germline V CDR1 and CDR2: SGHAT, FQNNGV. This CDR3 comprises 15 residues. Here the CDR3 reads CDSSLGDRDQETQYF. The CDR3 nucleotides read TGTGACAGCAGCTTAGGAGACAGGGACCAAGAGACCCAGTACTTC.

This clonotype came up many times. The chain uses TRBV2 and TRBJ1-5, with a possible D match to TRBD1 (5 bases). The CDR3 is 13 residues long. V was shortened by 8 bases and J by 2 bases, with 10 bases between the two germline ends. CDR1 and CDR2 from the germline V gene are SNHLY and FYNNEI. CDR3 bases: TGTGCCAGCGGGCGAGGGGGCAATCAGCCCCAGCATTTT. Translation gives CASGRGGNQPQHF. The full variable domain, rest sourced from reference TRBV2 and TRBJ1-5, is EPEVTQTPSHQVTQMGQEVILRCVPISNHLYFYWYRQILGQKVEFLVSFYNNEISEKSEIFDDQFSVERPDGSNFTLKIRSTKLEDSAMYFCASGRGGNQPQHFGDGTRLSIL.

Only a few counts were recorded for this clonotype. The rearrangement uses TRBV5-1 and TRBJ1-1; D gene ambiguous. This CDR3 has 14 residues. Per the germline V gene, CDR1 is SGHRS and CDR2 is YFSETQ. V was pared by 0 bases and J by 0 bases, with 6 bases between. CDR3 amino acids: CASSLDWVNTEAFF. The CDR3 region has the DNA TGCGCCAGCAGCTTGGATTGGGTGAACACTGAAGCTTTCTTT.

By share, this clonotype counts as hyperexpanded. The chain joins TRBV6-1 to TRBJ1-1; TRBD1 matches 8 bases. The CDR3 contains 14 residues. V shed 4 bases, J shed 2 bases, and the junction held 3 bases outside the gene matches. Per the germline V gene, CDR1 is MNHNS and CDR2 is SASEGT. DNA of the CDR3: TGTGCCAGCAGTGCCTCAGGGGGCAACACTGAAGCTTTCTTT. It codes for CASSASGGNTEAFF.

This clonotype is medium-sized within its sample. The CDR3 here is CASSPGQPEAFF. For the CDR3, the DNA is TGTGCCAGCTCACCTGGACAGCCTGAAGCTTTCTTT. The chain joins TRBV18 to TRBJ1-1; a weak D match, TRBD1 (6 bases). V was cut by 3 bases and J by 6 bases, with 8 bases left in between. The germline V gene encodes CDR1 KGHSH and CDR2 LQKENI. CDR3 length: 12 amino acids.

This clonotype was seen many times. The genes are TRBV27 and TRBJ2-7, with 7 bases lining up with TRBD1. V was pared by 2 bases and J by 4 bases, with 11 bases of the junction left unmatched. CDR3 length: 16 amino acids. The germline gives CDR1 MNHEY, CDR2 SMNVEV (reference sequence). The CDR3 spells CASSLNFGTARYEQYF. The CDR3 nucleotides read TGTGCCAGCAGTTTAAATTTTGGGACAGCCCGTTACGAGCAGTACTTC.

Ten or more counts support this clonotype. The chain recombines TRBV3-1 with TRBJ2-3; no clear D gene. The CDR3 extends over 15 amino acids. Trimming took 3 bases from V and 4 from J, leaving 14 bases between them. Germline-derived CDR1 and CDR2 are LGHDT and YNNKEL (reference sequence). The CDR3 sequence: CASSHRGSFPDTQYF. In DNA, the CDR3 is TGTGCCAGCAGCCACAGAGGTAGTTTCCCAGATACGCAGTATTTT.

This clonotype was picked up a small number of times. The V call is TRBV12-3 or TRBV12-4, the J call TRBJ1-5; no reliable D call. The CDR3 contains 16 residues. The V and J ends lost 8 bases and 0 bases respectively, with 17 bases between them. Here the CDR3 DNA reads TGTGCCAGCTCCCCGGTGTCGGGGAATAGCAATCAGCCCCAGCATTTT. The encoded protein is CASSPVSGNSNQPQHF.

A word on this clonotype: Being one base from a much bigger clone, this may be a read error. J is TRBJ2-2 and V is TRBV20-1; 9 bases align to TRBD2. The junction had 12 bases not matched to a gene; V was cut back by 3 bases and J by 7 bases. The germline V gene has CDR1 DFQATT and CDR2 SNEGSKA (reference sequence). This CDR3 comprises 16 residues. The CDR3 spells CSASSSGGTYSGELFF. As DNA, the CDR3 is TGCAGTGCTAGTTCGAGCGGGGGGACCTACAGCGGGGAGCTGTTTTTT.

V is TRBV6-1 and J is TRBJ2-7; D not certain. The end of the DNA fits TRBJ2-5 better, so the J call may be wrong. The CDR3 is made up of 13 amino acids. In germline, CDR1 is MNHNS, CDR2 SASEGT. CDR3 bases: TGTGCCAGCAGCTCCCCTCCTCAAGAGACCCAGTACTTC. Protein: CASSSPPQETQYF.

This clonotype was recorded at least ten times. V and J are TRBV6-6 and TRBJ2-4; the match to TRBD2 covers 7 bases. The CDR3 is 15 amino acids. The germline V gene has CDR1 MNHNY and CDR2 SVGAGI (reference sequence). J lost 8 bases, V lost 0 bases, and 7 bases had no gene match. CDR3 sequence reads: CASSYSAGVGDIQYF. In nucleotides, the CDR3 is TGTGCCAGCAGTTACTCGGCGGGGGTCGGGGACATTCAGTACTTC.

The chain combines TRBV14 with TRBJ2-3; D is ambiguous. The J call may not be correct, given that the DNA end is closer to TRBJ1-5. The CDR3 has 11 residues. Germline values: CDR1 SGHDN, CDR2 FVKESK. DNA of the CDR3: TGTGCCAGCAGCCTGGTGGATACGCAGCATTTT. Residues: CASSLVDTQHF.

As concerns this clonotype: A much larger clone sits a single nucleotide away, making a read error possible. The chain uses TRBV7-2 and TRBJ2-7; D not certain. This CDR3 is 14 amino acids long. CDR1 is SGHTA and CDR2 is FQGNSA in the germline V gene. CDR3 region: CARSLWAIGYEQYF. CDR3 coding DNA: TGTGCCCGCAGCTTATGGGCTATAGGTTACGAGCAGTACTTC.